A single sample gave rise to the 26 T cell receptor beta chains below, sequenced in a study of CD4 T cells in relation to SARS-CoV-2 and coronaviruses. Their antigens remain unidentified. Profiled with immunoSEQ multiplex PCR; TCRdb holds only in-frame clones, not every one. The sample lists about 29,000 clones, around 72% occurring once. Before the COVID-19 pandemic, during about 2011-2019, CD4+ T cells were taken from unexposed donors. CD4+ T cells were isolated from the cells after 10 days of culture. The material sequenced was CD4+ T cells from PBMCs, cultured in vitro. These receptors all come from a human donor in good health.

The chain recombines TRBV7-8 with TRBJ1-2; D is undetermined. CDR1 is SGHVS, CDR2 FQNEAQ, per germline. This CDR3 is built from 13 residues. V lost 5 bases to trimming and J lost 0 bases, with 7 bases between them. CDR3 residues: CASSQPPNYGYTF. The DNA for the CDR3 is TGTGCCAGCAGCCAACCCCCTAACTATGGCTACACCTTC.

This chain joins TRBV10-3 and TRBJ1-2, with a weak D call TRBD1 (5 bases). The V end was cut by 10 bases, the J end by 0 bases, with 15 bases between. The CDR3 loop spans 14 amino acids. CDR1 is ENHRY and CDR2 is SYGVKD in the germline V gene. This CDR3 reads CATWGGVANYGYTF. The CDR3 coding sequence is TGTGCCACCTGGGGAGGGGTTGCTAACTATGGCTACACCTTC.

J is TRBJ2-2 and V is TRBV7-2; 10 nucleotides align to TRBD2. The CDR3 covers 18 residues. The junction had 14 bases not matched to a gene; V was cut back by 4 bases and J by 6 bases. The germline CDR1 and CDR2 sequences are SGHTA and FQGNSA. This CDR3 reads CASSSIAGGGLRAGELFF. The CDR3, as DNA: TGTGCCAGCAGCTCTATAGCGGGGGGCGGGTTGAGGGCCGGGGAGCTGTTTTTT.

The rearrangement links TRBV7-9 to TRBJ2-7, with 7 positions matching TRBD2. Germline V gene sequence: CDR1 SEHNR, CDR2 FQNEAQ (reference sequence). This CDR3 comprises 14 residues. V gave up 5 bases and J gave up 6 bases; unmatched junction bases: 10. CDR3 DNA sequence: TGTGCCAGCAGCCGGGAGGTCAGTCCCTTCGAGCAGTACTTC. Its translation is CASSREVSPFEQYF. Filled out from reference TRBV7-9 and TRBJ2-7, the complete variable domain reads DTGVSQNPRHKITKRGQNVTFRCDPISEHNRLYWYRQTLGQGPEFLTYFQNEAQLEKSRLLSDRFSAERPKGSFSTLEIQRTEQGDSAMYLCASSREVSPFEQYFGPGTRLTVT.

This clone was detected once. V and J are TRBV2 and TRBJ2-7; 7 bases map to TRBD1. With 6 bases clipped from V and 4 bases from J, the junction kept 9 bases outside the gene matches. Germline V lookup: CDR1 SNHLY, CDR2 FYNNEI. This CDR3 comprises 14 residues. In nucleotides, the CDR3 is TGTGCCAGCAGCAAGGACAGGACCCAGTACGAGCAGTACTTC. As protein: CASSKDRTQYEQYF.

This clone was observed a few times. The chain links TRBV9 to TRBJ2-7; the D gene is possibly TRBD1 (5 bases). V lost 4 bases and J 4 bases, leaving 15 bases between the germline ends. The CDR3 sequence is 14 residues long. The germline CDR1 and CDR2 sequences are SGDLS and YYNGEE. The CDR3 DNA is TGTGCCAGCAGCTTAGAATCTGGGGCTTACGAGCAGTACTTC. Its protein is CASSLESGAYEQYF.

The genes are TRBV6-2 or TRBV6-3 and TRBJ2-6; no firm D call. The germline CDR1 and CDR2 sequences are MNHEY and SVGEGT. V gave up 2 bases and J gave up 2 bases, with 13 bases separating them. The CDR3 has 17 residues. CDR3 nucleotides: TGTGCCAGCAGTTACGACCCCATAGTAGCTGGGGCCAACGTCCTGACTTTC. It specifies CASSYDPIVAGANVLTF.

In nucleotides, the CDR3 is TGCGCCAGCAGCCAGATGGGACGCGGACTTTATGGCTACACCTTC. As protein: CASSQMGRGLYGYTF. The chain recombines TRBV4-1 with TRBJ1-2, with a weak D call TRBD1 (5 bases). V was cut by 3 bases and J by 5 bases, with 16 bases left in between. Germline loops: CDR1 MGHRA, CDR2 YSYEKL. This CDR3 contains 15 residues.

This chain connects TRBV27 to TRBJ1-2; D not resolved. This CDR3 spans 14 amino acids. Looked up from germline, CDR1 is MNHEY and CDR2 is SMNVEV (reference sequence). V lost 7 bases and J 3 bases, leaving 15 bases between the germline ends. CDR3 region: CASKFGMRDYGYTF. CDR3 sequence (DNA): TGTGCCAGCAAGTTTGGGATGAGGGACTATGGCTACACCTTC.

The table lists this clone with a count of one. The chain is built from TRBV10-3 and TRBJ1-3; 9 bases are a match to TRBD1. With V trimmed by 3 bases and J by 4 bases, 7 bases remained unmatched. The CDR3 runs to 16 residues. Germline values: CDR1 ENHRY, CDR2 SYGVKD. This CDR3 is CAISDVNRGPGNTIYF. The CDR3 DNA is TGTGCCATCAGTGATGTGAACAGGGGGCCAGGAAACACCATATATTTT.

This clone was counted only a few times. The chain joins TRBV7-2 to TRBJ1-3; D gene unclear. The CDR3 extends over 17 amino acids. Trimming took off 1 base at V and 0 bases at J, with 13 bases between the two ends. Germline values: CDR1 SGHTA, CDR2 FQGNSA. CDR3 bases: TGTGCCAGCAGCTTAGATGTGGGGTCCAACTCTGGAAACACCATATATTTT. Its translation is CASSLDVGSNSGNTIYF. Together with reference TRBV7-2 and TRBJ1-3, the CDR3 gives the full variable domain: GAGVSQSPSNKVTEKGKDVELRCDPISGHTALYWYRQSLGQGLEFLIYFQGNSAPDKSGLPSDRFSAERTGGSVSTLTIQRTQQEDSAVYLCASSLDVGSNSGNTIYFGEGSWLTVV.

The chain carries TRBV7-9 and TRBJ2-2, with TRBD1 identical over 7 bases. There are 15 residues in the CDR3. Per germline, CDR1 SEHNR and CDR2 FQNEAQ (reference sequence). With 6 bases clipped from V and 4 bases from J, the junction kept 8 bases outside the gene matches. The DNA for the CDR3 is TGTGCCAGCAGTCCGACAGGGTTGCGCACCGGGGAGCTGTTTTTT. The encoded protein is CASSPTGLRTGELFF.

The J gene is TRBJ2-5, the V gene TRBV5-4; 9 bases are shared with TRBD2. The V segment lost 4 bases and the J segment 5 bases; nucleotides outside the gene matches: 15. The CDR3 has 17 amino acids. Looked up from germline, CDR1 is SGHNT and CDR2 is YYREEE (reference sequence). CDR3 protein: CASSPGLAGFPGETQYF. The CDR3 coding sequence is TGTGCCAGCAGCCCCGGGCTAGCGGGGTTTCCGGGGGAGACCCAGTACTTC.

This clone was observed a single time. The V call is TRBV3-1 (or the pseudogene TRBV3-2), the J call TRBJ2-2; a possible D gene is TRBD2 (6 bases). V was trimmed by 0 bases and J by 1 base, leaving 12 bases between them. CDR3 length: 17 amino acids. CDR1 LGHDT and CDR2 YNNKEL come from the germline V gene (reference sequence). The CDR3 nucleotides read TGTGCCAGCAGCCAAGATTGGGGCGGGATGAACACCGGGGAGCTGTTTTTT. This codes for CASSQDWGGMNTGELFF.

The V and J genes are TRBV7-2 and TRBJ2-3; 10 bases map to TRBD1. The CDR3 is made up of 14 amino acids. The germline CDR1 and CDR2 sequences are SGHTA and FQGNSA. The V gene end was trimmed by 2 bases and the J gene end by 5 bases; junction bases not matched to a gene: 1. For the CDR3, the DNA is TGTGCCAGCAGCTTAAGGACAGGGGGAGATACGCAGTATTTT. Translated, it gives CASSLRTGGDTQYF.

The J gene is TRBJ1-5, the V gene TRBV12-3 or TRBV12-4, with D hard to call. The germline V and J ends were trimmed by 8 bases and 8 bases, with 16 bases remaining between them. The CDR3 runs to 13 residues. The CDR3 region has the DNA TGTGCCAGCGCGGGGTTCCGATACGAGCCCCAGCATTTT. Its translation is CASAGFRYEPQHF.

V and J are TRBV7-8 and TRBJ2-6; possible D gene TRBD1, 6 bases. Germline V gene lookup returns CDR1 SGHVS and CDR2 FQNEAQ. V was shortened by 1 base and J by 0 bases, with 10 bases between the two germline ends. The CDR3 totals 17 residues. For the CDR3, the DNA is TGTGCCAGCAGCTTAGGCAGGGGTAGCTCTGGGGCCAACGTCCTGACTTTC. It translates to CASSLGRGSSGANVLTF.

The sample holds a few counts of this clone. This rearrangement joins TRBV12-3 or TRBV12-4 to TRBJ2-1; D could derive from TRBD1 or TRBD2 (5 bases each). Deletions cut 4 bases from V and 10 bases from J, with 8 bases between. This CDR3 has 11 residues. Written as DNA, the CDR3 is TGTGCCAGCAGTTGGGGGACGGAGCAGTTCTTC. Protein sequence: CASSWGTEQFF.

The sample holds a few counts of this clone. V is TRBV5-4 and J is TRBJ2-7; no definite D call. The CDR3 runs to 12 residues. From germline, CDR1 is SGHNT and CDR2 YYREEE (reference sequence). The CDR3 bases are TGTGCGTTTCCTTTCGGCGGATACGAGCAGTACTTC. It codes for CAFPFGGYEQYF.

The CDR3 DNA reads TGTGCCAGCAGTCCCGGTGTTAGCGGGAGGGCCAGGGATACGCAGTATTTT. Residues: CASSPGVSGRARDTQYF. The rearrangement links TRBV6-2 or TRBV6-3 to TRBJ2-3; 11 bases fit TRBD2. Germline V gives CDR1 MNHEY, CDR2 SVGEGT. The CDR3 runs to 17 residues. V gave up 5 bases and J gave up 6 bases; unmatched junction bases: 13.

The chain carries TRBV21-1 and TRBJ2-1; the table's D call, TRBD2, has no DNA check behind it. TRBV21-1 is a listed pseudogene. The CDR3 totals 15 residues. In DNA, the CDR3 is TGTGCCAGCAGCAAAGAGGCTAGCGGTTACAATGAGCAGTTCTTC. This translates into CASSKEASGYNEQFF.

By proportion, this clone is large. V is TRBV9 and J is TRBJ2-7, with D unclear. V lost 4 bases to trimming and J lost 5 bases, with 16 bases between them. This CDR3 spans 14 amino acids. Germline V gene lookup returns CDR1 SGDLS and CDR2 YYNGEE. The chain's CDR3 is CASSLSPASHEQYF. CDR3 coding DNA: TGTGCCAGCAGCCTCTCCCCAGCGTCCCACGAGCAGTACTTC.

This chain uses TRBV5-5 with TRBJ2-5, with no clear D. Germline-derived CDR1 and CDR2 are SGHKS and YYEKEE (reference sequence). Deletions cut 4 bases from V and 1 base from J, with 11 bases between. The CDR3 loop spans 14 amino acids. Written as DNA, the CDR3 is TGTGCCAGCAGCCCGCCACCACCCCAAGAGACCCAGTACTTC. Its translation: CASSPPPPQETQYF.

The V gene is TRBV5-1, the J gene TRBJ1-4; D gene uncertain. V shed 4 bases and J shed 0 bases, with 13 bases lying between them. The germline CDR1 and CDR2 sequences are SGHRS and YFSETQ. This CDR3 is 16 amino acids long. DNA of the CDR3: TGCGCCAGCAGCCTGTACGGCTCTGCAACTAATGAAAAACTGTTTTTT. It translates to CASSLYGSATNEKLFF.

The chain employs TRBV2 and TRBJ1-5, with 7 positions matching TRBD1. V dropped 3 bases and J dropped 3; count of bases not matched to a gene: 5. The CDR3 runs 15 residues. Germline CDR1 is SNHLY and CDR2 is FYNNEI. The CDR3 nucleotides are TGTGCCAGCAGTGACTACAGGGGTAACAATCAGCCCCAGCATTTT. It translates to CASSDYRGNNQPQHF.

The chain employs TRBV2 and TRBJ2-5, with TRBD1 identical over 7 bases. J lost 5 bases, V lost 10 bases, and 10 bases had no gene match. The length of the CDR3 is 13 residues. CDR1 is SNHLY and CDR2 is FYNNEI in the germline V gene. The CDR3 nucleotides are TGTGCCACCGCCTTGAGGGGGCGGGAGACCCAGTACTTC. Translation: CATALRGRETQYF.